This T cell receptor beta chain was captured by sequencing in a study of T cells after yellow fever vaccination. Trimming cost V 7 bases and J 7 bases, with 10 bases left between them. CDR3 length: 11 residues. Germline CDR1 reads SNHLY; CDR2 reads FYNNEI. Study-wide points: The study re-detected most primary-vaccination clones after the booster (96% CD4, 88% CD8). Sorted repertoires could include abundant contaminating clonotypes from bulk cells.

A single record per CDR3 protein comes from TCRdb applying MiXCR to the 5' RACE reads. The sample comprises 300,000 to 350,000 distinct CDR3 sequences, 3% to 4.5% of which are singletons, and less than 25% rests with the top ten. At least ten counts were recorded for this clonotype. Its antigen is not known. The sequenced sample was PBMCs, obtained 5 days after the yellow fever booster vaccination. This chain joins TRBV2 and TRBJ2-5, with D uncertain. This TCR came from a man aged 18-30 years who received the YFV17D yellow fever vaccine. This CDR3 reads CASTLSGTQYF. The CDR3 DNA follows: TGTGCCAGCACCCTTTCCGGGACCCAGTACTTC.